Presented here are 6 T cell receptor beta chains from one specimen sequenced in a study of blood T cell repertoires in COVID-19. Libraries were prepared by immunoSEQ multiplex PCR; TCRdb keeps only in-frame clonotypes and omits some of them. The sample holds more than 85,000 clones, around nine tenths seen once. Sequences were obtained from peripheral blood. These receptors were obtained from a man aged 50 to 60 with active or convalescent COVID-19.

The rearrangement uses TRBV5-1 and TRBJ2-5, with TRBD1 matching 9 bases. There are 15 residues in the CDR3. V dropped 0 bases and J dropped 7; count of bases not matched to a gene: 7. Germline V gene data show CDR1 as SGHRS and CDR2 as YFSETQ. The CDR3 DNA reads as TGCGCCAGCAGCTTGGCGGGACAGGGTAGCGGGACCCAGTACTTC. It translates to CASSLAGQGSGTQYF.

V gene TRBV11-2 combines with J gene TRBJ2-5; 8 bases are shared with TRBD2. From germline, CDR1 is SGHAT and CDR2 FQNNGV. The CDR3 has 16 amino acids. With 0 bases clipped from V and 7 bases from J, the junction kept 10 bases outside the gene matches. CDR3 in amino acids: CASSLDLQAGVGTQYF. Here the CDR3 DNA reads TGTGCCAGCAGCTTAGATTTACAAGCGGGGGTCGGGACCCAGTACTTC.

CDR3 DNA sequence: TGTGCCAGCAGCTTGGGAGGGTTGGGGGCCGATGAGCAGTTCTTC. Translated, it gives CASSLGGLGADEQFF. This chain connects TRBV5-4 to TRBJ2-1; a possible D gene is TRBD1 (6 bases). The germline V gene has CDR1 SGHNT and CDR2 YYREEE (reference sequence). The length of the CDR3 is 15 residues. V lost 0 bases to trimming and J lost 8 bases, with 15 bases between them.

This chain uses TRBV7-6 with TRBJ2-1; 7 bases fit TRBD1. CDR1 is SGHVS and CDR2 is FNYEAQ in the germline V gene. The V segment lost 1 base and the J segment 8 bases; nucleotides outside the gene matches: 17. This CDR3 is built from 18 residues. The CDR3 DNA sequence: TGTGCCAGCAGCTTAGATCGGACCTGGCAGGGGGTTGACGATGAGCAGTTCTTC. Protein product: CASSLDRTWQGVDDEQFF.

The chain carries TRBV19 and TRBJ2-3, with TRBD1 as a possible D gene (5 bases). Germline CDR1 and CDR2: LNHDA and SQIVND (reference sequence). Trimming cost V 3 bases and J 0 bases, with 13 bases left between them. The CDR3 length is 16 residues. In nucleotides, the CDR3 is TGTGCCAGTAGTATGAGACAGTCCTCTAGCACAGATACGCAGTATTTT. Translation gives CASSMRQSSSTDTQYF.

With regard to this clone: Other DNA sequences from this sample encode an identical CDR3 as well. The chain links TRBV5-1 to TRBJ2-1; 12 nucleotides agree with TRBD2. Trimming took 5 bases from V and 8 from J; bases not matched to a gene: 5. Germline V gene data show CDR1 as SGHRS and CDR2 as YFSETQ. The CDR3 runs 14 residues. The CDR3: CASSLAGGHDEQFF. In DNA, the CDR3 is TGCGCCAGCAGTCTAGCGGGGGGGCACGATGAGCAGTTCTTC.